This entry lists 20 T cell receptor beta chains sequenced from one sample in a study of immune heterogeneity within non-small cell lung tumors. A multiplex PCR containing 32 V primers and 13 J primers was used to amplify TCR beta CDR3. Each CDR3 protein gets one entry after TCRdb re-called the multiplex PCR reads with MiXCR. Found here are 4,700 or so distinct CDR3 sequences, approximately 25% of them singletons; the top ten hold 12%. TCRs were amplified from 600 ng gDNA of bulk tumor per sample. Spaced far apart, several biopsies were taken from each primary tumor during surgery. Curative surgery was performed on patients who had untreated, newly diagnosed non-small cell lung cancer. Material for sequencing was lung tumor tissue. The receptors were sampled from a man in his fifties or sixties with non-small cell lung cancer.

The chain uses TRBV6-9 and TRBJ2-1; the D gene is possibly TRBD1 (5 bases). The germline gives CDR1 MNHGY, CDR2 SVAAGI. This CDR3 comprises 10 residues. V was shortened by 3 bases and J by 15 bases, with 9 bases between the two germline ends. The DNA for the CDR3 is TGTGCCAGCAGTTACAGGGTCCGGTTCTTC. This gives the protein CASSYRVRFF.

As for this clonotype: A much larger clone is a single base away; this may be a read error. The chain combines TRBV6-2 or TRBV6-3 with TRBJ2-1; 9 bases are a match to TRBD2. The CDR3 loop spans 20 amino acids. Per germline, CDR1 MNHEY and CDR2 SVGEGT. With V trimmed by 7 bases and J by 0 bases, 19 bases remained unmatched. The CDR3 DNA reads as TGTGCCAGCACGACTTCGTGGGCGCTACTAGCGGGCGGCTCCTACAATGAGCAGTTCTTC. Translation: CASTTSWALLAGGSYNEQFF.

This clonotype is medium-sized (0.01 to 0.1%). The DNA for the CDR3 is TGTGCCTGGAGTGTAGGGTTCACTGGAAACACCATATATTTT. Translation gives CAWSVGFTGNTIYF. This sequence joins TRBV30 and TRBJ1-3, with D unclear. The CDR3 consists of 14 residues. V was trimmed by 0 bases and J by 2 bases, leaving 8 bases between them. Per germline, CDR1 GTSNPN and CDR2 SVGIG (reference sequence).

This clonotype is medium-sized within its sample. The CDR3 DNA follows: TGTGCCAGCAGCCAAGGTGGCTCAGGTTCAGGGCAGTACTTC. Its translation is CASSQGGSGSGQYF. The chain is built from TRBV3-1 and TRBJ2-7, with D unclear. Trimming stripped 1 base from V and 9 bases from J, with 16 bases between. This CDR3 spans 14 amino acids. Per the germline V gene, CDR1 is LGHDT and CDR2 is YNNKEL (reference sequence).

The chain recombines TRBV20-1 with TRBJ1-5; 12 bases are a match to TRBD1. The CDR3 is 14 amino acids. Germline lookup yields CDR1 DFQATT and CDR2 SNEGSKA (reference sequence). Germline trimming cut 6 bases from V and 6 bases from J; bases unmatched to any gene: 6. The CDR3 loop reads CSATGTGGSQPQHF. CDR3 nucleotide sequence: TGCAGTGCGACCGGGACAGGGGGCAGTCAGCCCCAGCATTTT.

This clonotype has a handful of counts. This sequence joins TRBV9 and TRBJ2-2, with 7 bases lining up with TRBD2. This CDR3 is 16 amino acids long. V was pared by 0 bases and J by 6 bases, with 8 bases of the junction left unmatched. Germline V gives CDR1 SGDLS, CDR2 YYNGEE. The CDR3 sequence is CASSVGEGFVSGELFF. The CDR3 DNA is TGTGCCAGCAGCGTAGGGGAGGGTTTCGTTTCCGGGGAGCTGTTTTTT.

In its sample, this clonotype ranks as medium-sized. This CDR3 reads CASSLPGSQGYEQYF. The CDR3 DNA reads TGTGCCAGCAGCTTACCAGGGTCCCAGGGATACGAGCAGTACTTC. This chain joins TRBV5-8 and TRBJ2-7; TRBD1 is a possible D gene (5 bases). V dropped 2 bases and J dropped 4 bases, with 16 bases sitting between them. CDR3 length equals 15 residues. Germline V gene sequence: CDR1 SGHTS, CDR2 YDEGEE.

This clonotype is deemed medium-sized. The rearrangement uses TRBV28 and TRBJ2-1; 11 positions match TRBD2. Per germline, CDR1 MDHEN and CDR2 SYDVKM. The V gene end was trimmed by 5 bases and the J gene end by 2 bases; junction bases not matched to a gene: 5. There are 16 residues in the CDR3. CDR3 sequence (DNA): TGTGCCAGCAGTCCGCCGACTAGCGGGACCTACAATGAGCAGTTCTTC. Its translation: CASSPPTSGTYNEQFF. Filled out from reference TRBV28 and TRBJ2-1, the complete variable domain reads DVKVTQSSRYLVKRTGEKVFLECVQDMDHENMFWYRQDPGLGLRLIYFSYDVKMKEKGDIPEGYSVSREKKERFSLILESASTNQTSMYLCASSPPTSGTYNEQFFGPGTRLTVL.

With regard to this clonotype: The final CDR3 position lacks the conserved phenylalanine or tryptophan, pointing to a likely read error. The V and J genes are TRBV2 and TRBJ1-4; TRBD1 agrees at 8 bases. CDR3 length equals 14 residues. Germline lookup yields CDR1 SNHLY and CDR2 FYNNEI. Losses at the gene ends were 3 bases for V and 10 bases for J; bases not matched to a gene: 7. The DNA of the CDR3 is TGTGCCAGCAGTGAGGACAGGGCTCGAGGAAAACTGTTTCTT. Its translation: CASSEDRARGKLFL.

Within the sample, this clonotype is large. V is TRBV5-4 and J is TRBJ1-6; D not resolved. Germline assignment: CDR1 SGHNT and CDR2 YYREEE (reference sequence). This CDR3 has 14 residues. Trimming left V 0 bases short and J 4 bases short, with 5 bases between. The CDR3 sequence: CASSLEGYNSPLHF. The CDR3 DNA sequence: TGTGCCAGCAGCTTGGAAGGGTATAATTCACCCCTCCACTTT.

Written as DNA, the CDR3 is TGTGCCAGCAAGACACCTTATTACTCTGGGGCCAACGTCCTGACTTTC. Encoded protein: CASKTPYYSGANVLTF. This chain links TRBV28 with TRBJ2-6, with unresolved D. Trimming cost V 7 bases and J 0 bases, with 13 bases left between them. This CDR3 contains 16 residues. Per germline, CDR1 MDHEN and CDR2 SYDVKM.

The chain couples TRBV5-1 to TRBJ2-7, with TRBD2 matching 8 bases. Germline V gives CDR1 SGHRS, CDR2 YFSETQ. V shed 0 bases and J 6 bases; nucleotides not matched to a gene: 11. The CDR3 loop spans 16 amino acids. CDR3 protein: CASSLGSGGGSGEQYF. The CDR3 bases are TGCGCCAGCAGCTTGGGGTCGGGGGGGGGGTCCGGCGAGCAGTACTTC.

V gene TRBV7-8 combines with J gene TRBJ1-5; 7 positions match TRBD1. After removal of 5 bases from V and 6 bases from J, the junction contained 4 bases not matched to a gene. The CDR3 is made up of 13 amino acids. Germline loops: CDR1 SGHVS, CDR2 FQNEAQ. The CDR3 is CASSPGGGQPQHF. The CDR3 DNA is TGTGCCAGCAGCCCAGGGGGGGGTCAGCCCCAGCATTTT.

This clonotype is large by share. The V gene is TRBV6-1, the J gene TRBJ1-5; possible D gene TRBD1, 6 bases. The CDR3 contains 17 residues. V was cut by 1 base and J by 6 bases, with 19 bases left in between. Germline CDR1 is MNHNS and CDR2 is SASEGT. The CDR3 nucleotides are TGTGCCAGCAGTGAAGACAGGGCTACGGGGTTTTTTCAGCCCCAGCATTTT. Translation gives CASSEDRATGFFQPQHF.

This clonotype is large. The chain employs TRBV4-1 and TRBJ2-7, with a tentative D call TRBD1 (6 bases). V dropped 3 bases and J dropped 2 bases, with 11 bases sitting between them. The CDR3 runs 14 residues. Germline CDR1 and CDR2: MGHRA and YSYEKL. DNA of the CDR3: TGCGCCAGCAGCCACCAACAGGGTACCTACGAGCAGTACTTC. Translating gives CASSHQQGTYEQYF.

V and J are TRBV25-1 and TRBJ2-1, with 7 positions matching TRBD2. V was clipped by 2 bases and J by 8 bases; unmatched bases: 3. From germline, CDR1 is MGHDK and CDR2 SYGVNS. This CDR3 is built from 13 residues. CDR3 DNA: TGTGCCAGCAGTGAACTAGCGGTATATGAGCAGTTCTTC. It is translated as CASSELAVYEQFF.

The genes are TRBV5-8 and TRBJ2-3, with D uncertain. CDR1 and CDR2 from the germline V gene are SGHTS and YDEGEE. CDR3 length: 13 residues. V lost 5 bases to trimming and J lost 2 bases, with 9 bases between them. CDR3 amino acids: CASSWQNTDTQYF. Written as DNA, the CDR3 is TGTGCCAGCAGTTGGCAGAACACAGATACGCAGTATTTT.

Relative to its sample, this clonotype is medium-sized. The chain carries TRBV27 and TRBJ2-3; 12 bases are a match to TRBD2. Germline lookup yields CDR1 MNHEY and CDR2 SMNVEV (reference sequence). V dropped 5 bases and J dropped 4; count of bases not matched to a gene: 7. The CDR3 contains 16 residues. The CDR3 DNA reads TGTGCCAGCAGTCAGACTAGCGGGAGTTTTGCAGATACGCAGTATTTT. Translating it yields CASSQTSGSFADTQYF.

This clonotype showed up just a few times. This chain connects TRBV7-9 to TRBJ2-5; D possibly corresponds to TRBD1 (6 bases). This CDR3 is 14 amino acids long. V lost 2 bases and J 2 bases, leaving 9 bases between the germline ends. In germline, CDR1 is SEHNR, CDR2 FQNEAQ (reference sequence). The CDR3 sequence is CASSLSGAQETQYF. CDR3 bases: TGTGCCAGCAGCTTATCAGGGGCACAAGAGACCCAGTACTTC.

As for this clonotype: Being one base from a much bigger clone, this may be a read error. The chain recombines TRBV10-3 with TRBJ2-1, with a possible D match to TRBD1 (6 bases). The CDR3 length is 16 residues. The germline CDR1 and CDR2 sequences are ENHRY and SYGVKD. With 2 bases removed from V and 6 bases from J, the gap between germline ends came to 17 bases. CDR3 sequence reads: CAISEPGTTPGNEQFF. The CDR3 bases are TGTGCCATCAGTGAGCCCGGGACAACCCCAGGCAATGAGCAGTTCTTC.